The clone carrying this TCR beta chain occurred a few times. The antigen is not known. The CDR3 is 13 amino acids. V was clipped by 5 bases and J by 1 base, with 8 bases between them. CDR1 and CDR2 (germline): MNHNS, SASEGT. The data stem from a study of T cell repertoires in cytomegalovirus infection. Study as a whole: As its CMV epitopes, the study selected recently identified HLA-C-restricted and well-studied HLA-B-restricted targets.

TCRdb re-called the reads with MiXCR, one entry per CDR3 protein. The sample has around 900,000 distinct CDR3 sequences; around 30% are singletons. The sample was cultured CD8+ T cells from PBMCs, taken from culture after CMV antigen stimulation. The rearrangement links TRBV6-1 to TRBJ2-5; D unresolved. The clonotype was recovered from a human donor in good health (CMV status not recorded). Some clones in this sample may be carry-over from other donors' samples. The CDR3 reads CASSHGSQETQYF. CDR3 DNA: TGTGCCAGCAGTCACGGGTCCCAAGAGACCCAGTACTTC.